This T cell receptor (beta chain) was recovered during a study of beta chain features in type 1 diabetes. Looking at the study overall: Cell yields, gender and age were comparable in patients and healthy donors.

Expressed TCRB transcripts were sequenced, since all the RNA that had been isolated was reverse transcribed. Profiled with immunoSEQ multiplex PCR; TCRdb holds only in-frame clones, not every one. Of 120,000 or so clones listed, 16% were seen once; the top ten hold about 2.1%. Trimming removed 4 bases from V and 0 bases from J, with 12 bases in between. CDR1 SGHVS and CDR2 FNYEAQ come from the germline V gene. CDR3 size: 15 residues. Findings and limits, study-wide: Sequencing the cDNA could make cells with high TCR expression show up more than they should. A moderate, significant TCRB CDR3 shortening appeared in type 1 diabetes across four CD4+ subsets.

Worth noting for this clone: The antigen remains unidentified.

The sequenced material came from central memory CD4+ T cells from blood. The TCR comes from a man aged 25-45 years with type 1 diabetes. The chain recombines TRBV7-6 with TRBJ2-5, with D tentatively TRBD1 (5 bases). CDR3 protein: CASSSRAGYQETQYF. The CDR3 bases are TGTGCCAGCAGCTCCCGGGCAGGGTACCAAGAGACCCAGTACTTC.